A selection of T cell receptor beta chains follows, all from one sample in a study of beta chain features in type 1 diabetes. Produced via immunoSEQ multiplex PCR; TCRdb's table is partial and in-frame only. The sample gives roughly 500,000 clones, 9.5% to 12% of which show up once; around 0.05% is in the top ten. What was sequenced was naive CD4+ T cells from blood. These receptors all come from a young woman in good health. Each CDR3 is given with its conserved first and last residue. Fields, in order: V gene, J gene, clone size, D gene, CDR3 DNA, CDR3 protein. A D gene is named only where the DNA matches it firmly. Rows give clone size only sometimes, using once, few, many, or a class for an expanded clone.

v_call: TRBV7-2
j_call: TRBJ2-1
clone_size: -
d_call: -
cdr3_nt: TGTGCCAGCATTCCTAATGGAGGTTCCGTGAGCTCCTACAATGAGCAGTTCTTC
cdr3_aa: CASIPNGGSVSSYNEQFF

v_call: TRBV7-2
j_call: TRBJ2-6
clone_size: few
d_call: -
cdr3_nt: TGTGCCAGCAGCTCGTCAGGAGCCGTTGCTGGGGCCAACGTCCTGACTTTC
cdr3_aa: CASSSSGAVAGANVLTF

v_call: TRBV30
j_call: TRBJ2-5
clone_size: many
d_call: -
cdr3_nt: TGTGCCTGGAGTGTAGGAGGGAACCAAGAGACCCAGTACTTC
cdr3_aa: CAWSVGGNQETQYF

v_call: TRBV7-8
j_call: TRBJ2-7
clone_size: -
d_call: TRBD2
cdr3_nt: TGTGCCAGCAGCTTAGAAGCGGGAGGGGCTTACGAGCAGTACTTC
cdr3_aa: CASSLEAGGAYEQYF

v_call: TRBV9
j_call: TRBJ2-1
clone_size: -
d_call: -
cdr3_nt: TGTGCCAGCAGCGTAGCTCTGGGGGTACCCTACAATGAGCAGTTCTTC
cdr3_aa: CASSVALGVPYNEQFF

v_call: TRBV15
j_call: TRBJ2-5
clone_size: few
d_call: -
cdr3_nt: TGTGCCACCAGCAATCCGAAGAGTACCGGGGAGACCCAGTACTTC
cdr3_aa: CATSNPKSTGETQYF

v_call: TRBV29-1
j_call: TRBJ2-7
clone_size: -
d_call: -
cdr3_nt: TGCAGCGTTGAAGCTAGGGACCGCTACGAGCAGTACTTC
cdr3_aa: CSVEARDRYEQYF

v_call: TRBV7-2
j_call: TRBJ2-4
clone_size: few
d_call: -
cdr3_nt: TGTGCCAGCAGCGTAGGGAGAGACAAGGGCATAGCCAAAAACATTCAGTACTTC
cdr3_aa: CASSVGRDKGIAKNIQYF

v_call: TRBV9
j_call: TRBJ2-1
clone_size: few
d_call: -
cdr3_nt: TGTGCCAGCAGCGTCGCCAGCCTTGACAATGAGCAGTTCTTC
cdr3_aa: CASSVASLDNEQFF

v_call: TRBV6-5
j_call: TRBJ2-7
clone_size: -
d_call: TRBD2
cdr3_nt: TGTGCCAGCAGTTCCCCGTCAAGCGGGGGGTACGAGCAGTACTTC
cdr3_aa: CASSSPSSGGYEQYF

v_call: TRBV19
j_call: TRBJ2-5
clone_size: -
d_call: -
cdr3_nt: TGTGCCAGTAGTCTGGGGACGGAAGAGACCCAGTACTTC
cdr3_aa: CASSLGTEETQYF

v_call: TRBV5-4
j_call: TRBJ1-2
clone_size: -
d_call: -
cdr3_nt: TGTGCCAGCAGCCGTAAGGGGTTCGATGGCTACACCTTC
cdr3_aa: CASSRKGFDGYTF

v_call: TRBV5-1
j_call: TRBJ2-1
clone_size: once
d_call: TRBD2
cdr3_nt: TGCGCCAGCAGCTTGGCTAGCGGGGCGTACAATGAGCAGTTCTTC
cdr3_aa: CASSLASGAYNEQFF

v_call: TRBV27
j_call: TRBJ1-1
clone_size: -
d_call: TRBD1
cdr3_nt: TGTGCCAGCAGCCACCGACAGGGGGAGAGCACTGAAGCTTTCTTT
cdr3_aa: CASSHRQGESTEAFF

v_call: TRBV5-6
j_call: TRBJ1-1
clone_size: few
d_call: -
cdr3_nt: TGTGCCAGCAGCTTGGTACAGAGAAACACTGAAGCTTTCTTT
cdr3_aa: CASSLVQRNTEAFF

v_call: TRBV7-2
j_call: TRBJ2-5
clone_size: -
d_call: TRBD2
cdr3_nt: TGTGCCAGCAGCGCACAGACGGGACTAGCGGAGACCCAGTACTTC
cdr3_aa: CASSAQTGLAETQYF

v_call: TRBV5-1
j_call: TRBJ1-6
clone_size: -
d_call: -
cdr3_nt: TGCGCCAGCAGCTTGGATTCAGGATCACCCCTCCACTTT
cdr3_aa: CASSLDSGSPLHF

v_call: TRBV5-1
j_call: TRBJ2-5
clone_size: -
d_call: TRBD1
cdr3_nt: TGCGCCAGCAGCTGGACAGGGGGCTTACAGACCCAGTACTTC
cdr3_aa: CASSWTGGLQTQYF

v_call: TRBV5-4
j_call: TRBJ2-5
clone_size: -
d_call: -
cdr3_nt: TGTGCCAGCAGCTCGACAGTCCAAGAGACCCAGTACTTC
cdr3_aa: CASSSTVQETQYF

v_call: TRBV7-9
j_call: TRBJ2-3
clone_size: few
d_call: -
cdr3_nt: TGTGCCAGCAGCCGTCACGGATTTAGCACAGATACGCAGTATTTT
cdr3_aa: CASSRHGFSTDTQYF

v_call: TRBV4-1
j_call: TRBJ2-4
clone_size: -
d_call: TRBD1
cdr3_nt: TGCGCCAGCAGCGGGACAGGGTCCAAAAACATTCAGTACTTC
cdr3_aa: CASSGTGSKNIQYF

v_call: TRBV14
j_call: TRBJ1-2
clone_size: -
d_call: -
cdr3_nt: TGTGCCAGCAGCCCCACCAGCAGGGCAGAGCAAGGTGGCTACACCTTC
cdr3_aa: CASSPTSRAEQGGYTF

v_call: TRBV10-3
j_call: TRBJ2-5
clone_size: -
d_call: -
cdr3_nt: TGTGCCTCGGGCCCGCGCCAAGAGACCCAGTACTTC
cdr3_aa: CASGPRQETQYF

v_call: TRBV6-6
j_call: TRBJ2-1
clone_size: few
d_call: TRBD2
cdr3_nt: TGTGCCAGCACCCTAAGCCTAGCGGGAAACAATGAGCAGTTCTTC
cdr3_aa: CASTLSLAGNNEQFF

v_call: TRBV18
j_call: TRBJ2-5
clone_size: few
d_call: -
cdr3_nt: TGTGCCAGCTCACCACGGCAGGGGGAGACCCAGTACTTC
cdr3_aa: CASSPRQGETQYF

v_call: TRBV9
j_call: TRBJ2-3
clone_size: few
d_call: -
cdr3_nt: TGTGCCAGCAGCGTAGGCGGTCCAGATACGCAGTATTTT
cdr3_aa: CASSVGGPDTQYF

v_call: TRBV25-1
j_call: TRBJ1-3
clone_size: few
d_call: TRBD1
cdr3_nt: TGTGCCAGCAGTGCCCGAGGGACAGTAGGAAACACCATATATTTT
cdr3_aa: CASSARGTVGNTIYF

v_call: TRBV14
j_call: TRBJ2-7
clone_size: -
d_call: -
cdr3_nt: TGTGCCAGCAGACCGACGGGGCAGGGGGGCGAGCAGTACTTC
cdr3_aa: CASRPTGQGGEQYF

v_call: TRBV9
j_call: TRBJ2-1
clone_size: -
d_call: -
cdr3_nt: TGTGCCAGCAGCGACCAGGGGCAGCCGTACAATGAGCAGTTCTTC
cdr3_aa: CASSDQGQPYNEQFF

v_call: TRBV29-1
j_call: TRBJ1-2
clone_size: -
d_call: -
cdr3_nt: TGCAGCGTTGAAGATCGGGTTAACGGCTACACCTTC
cdr3_aa: CSVEDRVNGYTF

v_call: TRBV28
j_call: TRBJ1-5
clone_size: -
d_call: -
cdr3_nt: TGTGCCAGCACTCGGATGGGCAATCAGCCCCAGCATTTT
cdr3_aa: CASTRMGNQPQHF

v_call: TRBV7-8
j_call: TRBJ1-1
clone_size: -
d_call: -
cdr3_nt: TGTGCCAGCAGCTTAGGACACCCCAACACTGAAGCTTTCTTT
cdr3_aa: CASSLGHPNTEAFF

v_call: TRBV29-1
j_call: TRBJ1-1
clone_size: -
d_call: -
cdr3_nt: TGCAGCGCGACAGGGAACACTGAAGCTTTCTTT
cdr3_aa: CSATGNTEAFF

v_call: TRBV7-8
j_call: TRBJ2-3
clone_size: few
d_call: -
cdr3_nt: TGTGCCAGCAGCTACAGGGCAGATACGCAGTATTTT
cdr3_aa: CASSYRADTQYF

v_call: TRBV29-1
j_call: TRBJ2-7
clone_size: -
d_call: -
cdr3_nt: TGCAGCGTTGAGGCCCCCTACAGGGACGAGCAGTACTTC
cdr3_aa: CSVEAPYRDEQYF

v_call: TRBV30
j_call: TRBJ1-1
clone_size: few
d_call: -
cdr3_nt: TGTGCCTTAATCCCGAGGGGGTTCACTGAAGCTTTCTTT
cdr3_aa: CALIPRGFTEAFF

v_call: TRBV15
j_call: TRBJ2-5
clone_size: few
d_call: TRBD1
cdr3_nt: TGTGCCACCAGCCCCGGGACAGGGATTGGAGAGACCCAGTACTTC
cdr3_aa: CATSPGTGIGETQYF

v_call: TRBV27
j_call: TRBJ2-1
clone_size: few
d_call: -
cdr3_nt: TGTGCCAGCAGTTTATGGATTTACAATGAGCAGTTCTTC
cdr3_aa: CASSLWIYNEQFF

v_call: TRBV5-1
j_call: TRBJ2-2
clone_size: few
d_call: TRBD1
cdr3_nt: TGCGCCAGCAGCGCCACCGGGACAGCGAACACCGGGGAGCTGTTTTTT
cdr3_aa: CASSATGTANTGELFF

v_call: TRBV2
j_call: TRBJ2-3
clone_size: few
d_call: -
cdr3_nt: TGTGCCACCACCTCGTCCCGATCCACAGATACGCAGTATTTT
cdr3_aa: CATTSSRSTDTQYF

v_call: TRBV4-3
j_call: TRBJ2-1
clone_size: few
d_call: -
cdr3_nt: TGCGCCAGCAGCCCTCTCCGGGGAGGCCGTTACAATGAGCAGTTCTTC
cdr3_aa: CASSPLRGGRYNEQFF